Shown below are 13 T cell receptor beta chains from a single sample sequenced in a study of beta chain features in type 1 diabetes. The study, taken as a whole, reports: TCRB CDR3 length was moderately but significantly reduced in all four CD4+ subsets of Type 1 diabetes patients.

Sequenced material consisted of expressed TCRB transcripts (all of the isolated RNA was reverse transcribed). The data were produced by immunoSEQ multiplex PCR, yet TCRdb's version contains in-frame clones alone and is incomplete. Of fewer than 300,000 clones in the sample, around 21% were seen once. These TCRs' antigens remain unknown. Material for sequencing was naive CD4+ T cells from blood. The receptors shown here come from a woman aged 40 to 49 with type 1 diabetes.

The chain links TRBV30 to TRBJ1-5; tentative D call: TRBD1 (5 bases). The CDR3 consists of 13 residues. V lost 2 bases and J lost 1, with 6 bases in between. Germline lookup yields CDR1 GTSNPN and CDR2 SVGIG (reference sequence). CDR3 amino acids: CAWSPGSNQPQHF. The CDR3 bases are TGTGCCTGGAGTCCAGGGAGCAATCAGCCCCAGCATTTT.

The chain couples TRBV9 to TRBJ2-1; 10 bases agree with TRBD2. The germline CDR1 and CDR2 sequences are SGDLS and YYNGEE. This CDR3 spans 16 amino acids. With V trimmed by 0 bases and J by 12 bases, 12 bases remained unmatched. CDR3 sequence (DNA): TGTGCCAGCAGCGTAGTCTCAGCGGGGGGGGGCCGTGGGCAGTTCTTC. Amino acids: CASSVVSAGGGRGQFF.

A few counts support this clone. V and J are TRBV6-4 and TRBJ2-1; TRBD1 aligns across 7 bases. CDR3 length: 13 amino acids. From germline, CDR1 is MRHNA and CDR2 SNTAGT. Trimming at V came to 3 bases and at J to 8 bases, leaving 4 bases not matched to a gene. The CDR3 spells CASSETGTDEQFF. CDR3 coding DNA: TGTGCCAGCAGTGAGACAGGGACGGATGAGCAGTTCTTC.

The chain joins TRBV29-1 to TRBJ1-6; D unresolved. This CDR3 comprises 13 residues. Germline CDR1 reads SQVTM; CDR2 reads ANQGSEA. V lost 6 bases to trimming and J lost 4 bases, with 10 bases between them. Here the CDR3 DNA reads TGCAGCGTATCCTCGGAGTATAATTCACCCCTCCACTTT. Translated: CSVSSEYNSPLHF.

This chain links TRBV7-9 with TRBJ1-1, with 8 bases matching TRBD1. Looked up from germline, CDR1 is SEHNR and CDR2 is FQNEAQ (reference sequence). This CDR3 is built from 13 residues. V was clipped by 11 bases and J by 0 bases; unmatched bases: 5. The chain's CDR3 is CAVGQVMNTEAFF. In nucleotides, the CDR3 is TGTGCCGTGGGACAGGTTATGAACACTGAAGCTTTCTTT.

This clone appeared a few times. The chain carries TRBV4-3 and TRBJ1-2; D uncertain. Germline-derived CDR1 and CDR2 are LGHNA and YSLEER. Between the trimmed V and J ends, which lost 5 bases and 4 bases, there was a span of 20 bases. This CDR3 spans 16 amino acids. The CDR3, as DNA: TGCGCCAGCAGCTCTGCCTCTAGGAAATTCCCCTATGGCTACACCTTC. It specifies CASSSASRKFPYGYTF.

The chain is built from TRBV4-1 and TRBJ1-4; D gene ambiguous. The CDR3 loop spans 16 amino acids. Germline CDR1 and CDR2: MGHRA and YSYEKL. The V end was cut by 0 bases, the J end by 8 bases, with 16 bases between. The CDR3 reads CASSQEQDSLREKLFF. The DNA of the CDR3 is TGCGCCAGCAGCCAAGAACAAGACTCCCTGAGGGAAAAACTGTTTTTT.

This clone was observed a handful of times. The chain has TRBV18 and TRBJ1-1; D remains unclear. Per the germline V gene, CDR1 is KGHSH and CDR2 is LQKENI. The CDR3 totals 14 residues. The V end was cut by 1 base, the J end by 4 bases, with 10 bases between. The CDR3 protein is CASSPRTGSTEAFF. The CDR3 coding sequence is TGTGCCAGCTCACCACGTACGGGGAGCACTGAAGCTTTCTTT.

CDR3: CASSLAVMGSSYEQYF. CDR3 sequence (DNA): TGTGCCAGCAGCTTAGCGGTTATGGGCAGCTCCTACGAGCAGTACTTC. This chain joins TRBV7-2 and TRBJ2-7; the D is unclear. There are 16 residues in the CDR3. V gave up 0 bases and J gave up 0 bases, with 12 bases separating them. The germline V gene encodes CDR1 SGHTA and CDR2 FQGNSA.

The rearrangement joins TRBV10-3 to TRBJ2-2; D possibly corresponds to TRBD2 (6 bases). Looked up from germline, CDR1 is ENHRY and CDR2 is SYGVKD. V was cut by 6 bases and J by 3 bases, with 11 bases left in between. The CDR3 contains 14 residues. The CDR3 loop is CAIRAREDTGELFF. CDR3 DNA sequence: TGTGCCATCAGGGCGAGGGAGGACACCGGGGAGCTGTTTTTT.

V gene TRBV2 combines with J gene TRBJ1-5; 9 positions agree with TRBD1. This CDR3 is 15 amino acids long. The germline V gene has CDR1 SNHLY and CDR2 FYNNEI. Unmatched junction bases numbered 5, after V lost 1 base and J lost 7 bases. The CDR3 is CASSEETGGGQPQHF. CDR3 sequence (DNA): TGTGCCAGCAGTGAAGAGACAGGGGGTGGACAGCCCCAGCATTTT.

On this clone: Other DNA sequences of this sample code for an identical CDR3. V gene TRBV9 combines with J gene TRBJ1-2; 7 bases map to TRBD1. This CDR3 contains 12 residues. V lost 3 bases to trimming and J lost 6 bases; unmatched junction nucleotides: 2. Germline V gene data show CDR1 as SGDLS and CDR2 as YYNGEE. The DNA of the CDR3 is TGTGCCAGCAGCGCAACAGGGGATGGCTACACCTTC. Translated: CASSATGDGYTF. Full variable domain (missing parts from reference TRBV9 and TRBJ1-2): DSGVTQTPKHLITATGQRVTLRCSPRSGDLSVYWYQQSLDQGLQFLIQYYNGEERAKGNILERFSAQQFPDLHSELNLSSLELGDSALYFCASSATGDGYTFGSGTRLTVV.

The chain employs TRBV6-6 and TRBJ2-1, with D tentatively TRBD2 (6 bases). The germline V and J ends were trimmed by 4 bases and 10 bases, with 11 bases remaining between them. The CDR3 is 12 amino acids. Germline values: CDR1 MNHNY, CDR2 SVGAGI (reference sequence). In nucleotides, the CDR3 is TGTGCCAGCAGTTGGGGACTCGGCGAGCAGTTCTTC. It translates to CASSWGLGEQFF.